These 26 T cell receptor beta chains were sequenced from one sample in a study of cytomegalovirus exposure and HLA in healthy donors. PCR amplification relied on 60 Vbeta primers (plus 13 Jbeta primers). Sequencing was performed with immunoSEQ multiplex PCR; in TCRdb, only in-frame clones are kept and a portion is missing. The data show approximately 140,000 clones, over 60% seen once. The sample consisted of PBMCs. The receptors come from a man between 35 and 55 years old in good health and CMV-seronegative.

The genes are TRBV19 and TRBJ2-3; 12 bases fit TRBD2. CDR1 is LNHDA and CDR2 is SQIVND in the germline V gene (reference sequence). The CDR3 contains 16 residues. With V trimmed by 4 bases and J by 5 bases, 7 bases remained unmatched. CDR3 DNA: TGTGCCAGTAGTACTCTAGCGGGAGGGCCCGGAGATACGCAGTATTTT. Its protein is CASSTLAGGPGDTQYF.

The chain recombines TRBV28 with TRBJ2-7, with 11 bases fitting TRBD2. The CDR3 spans 15 residues. Trimming at V came to 5 bases and at J to 3 bases, leaving 6 bases not matched to a gene. Germline assignment: CDR1 MDHEN and CDR2 SYDVKM. The CDR3 DNA reads as TGTGCCAGCAGTCCACATAGCGGGGGGGTCTACGAGCAGTACTTC. Translation: CASSPHSGGVYEQYF.

The V gene is TRBV30, the J gene TRBJ1-3, with D unresolved. CDR3 length: 12 amino acids. Germline V gene data show CDR1 as GTSNPN and CDR2 as SVGIG (reference sequence). With 5 bases removed from V and 0 bases from J, the gap between germline ends came to 5 bases. CDR3 in amino acids: CAWGPSGNTIYF. The CDR3 DNA follows: TGTGCCTGGGGGCCCTCTGGAAACACCATATATTTT.

This rearrangement joins TRBV29-1 to TRBJ2-7, with 8 bases that match TRBD2. There are 14 residues in the CDR3. V dropped 1 base and J dropped 0; count of bases not matched to a gene: 2. Per germline, CDR1 SQVTM and CDR2 ANQGSEA. CDR3 sequence: CSVEGAGGSYEQYF. In DNA, the CDR3 is TGCAGCGTTGAAGGGGCGGGGGGCTCCTACGAGCAGTACTTC.

This clone turned up a few times. One end of the junction does not line up with germline, which may come from a read error. This chain links TRBV6-4 with TRBJ1-1; D gene unclear. Germline lookup yields CDR1 MRHNA and CDR2 SNTAGT. This CDR3 is 13 amino acids long. CDR3 sequence: CASSYSESAEAFF. The CDR3 DNA sequence: TGTGCCAGCAGTTACTCAGAAAGCGCTGAAGCTTTCTTT.

V is TRBV28 and J is TRBJ1-2; D not certain. Germline CDR1 reads MDHEN; CDR2 reads SYDVKM. This CDR3 has 14 amino acids. Trimming took 6 bases from V and 3 from J, leaving 14 bases between them. CDR3 sequence: CASSPPGVHYGYTF. In DNA, the CDR3 is TGTGCCAGCAGCCCGCCCGGGGTCCACTATGGCTACACCTTC.

This CDR3 reads CASSYSGGADTQYF. In DNA form, the CDR3 reads TGTGCCAGCAGTTACTCCGGAGGGGCAGATACGCAGTATTTT. The chain uses TRBV6-5 and TRBJ2-3, with a tentative D call TRBD2 (6 bases). Trimming removed 0 bases from V and 4 bases from J, with 8 bases in between. This CDR3 comprises 14 residues. From germline, CDR1 is MNHEY and CDR2 SVGAGI.

The rearrangement uses TRBV7-3 and TRBJ2-2, with 7 bases aligning to TRBD1. Germline CDR1 SGHTA, CDR2 FQGTGA. This CDR3 region has 15 residues. V gave up 2 bases and J gave up 3 bases; unmatched junction bases: 3. CDR3 sequence (DNA): TGTGCCAGCAGCTTAGGACAGGATTACACCGGGGAGCTGTTTTTT. Residues: CASSLGQDYTGELFF. The entire variable domain, with the rest obtained from reference TRBV7-3 and TRBJ2-2, is as follows: GAGVSQTPSNKVTEKGKYVELRCDPISGHTALYWYRQSLGQGPEFLIYFQGTGAADDSGLPNDRFFAVRPEGSVSTLKIQRTERGDSAVYLCASSLGQDYTGELFFGEGSRLTVL.

The genes are TRBV29-1 and TRBJ1-1, with TRBD1 identical over 8 bases. Per germline, CDR1 SQVTM and CDR2 ANQGSEA. Trimming took 1 base from V and 3 from J; bases not matched to a gene: 7. CDR3 length: 15 residues. CDR3 nucleotide sequence: TGCAGCGTTGAAGGTTGGCAGGGGGCTGACACTGAAGCTTTCTTT. Translating gives CSVEGWQGADTEAFF.

V usage is TRBV6-6 and J usage is TRBJ1-6, with D possibly TRBD1 on 5 matching bases. In germline, CDR1 is MNHNY, CDR2 SVGAGI (reference sequence). The CDR3 runs to 15 residues. Trimming left V 7 bases short and J 8 bases short, with 18 bases between. CDR3 region: CASTTGGGKDSPLHF. DNA of the CDR3: TGTGCCAGCACTACCGGGGGGGGTAAGGATTCACCCCTCCACTTT.

The V and J genes are TRBV19 and TRBJ2-5; a possible D gene is TRBD1 (5 bases). The V gene lost 0 bases and the J gene lost 5 bases, with 13 bases spanning the gap. This CDR3 contains 15 residues. Per the germline V gene, CDR1 is LNHDA and CDR2 is SQIVND (reference sequence). The CDR3: CASSIEEAGWETQYF. CDR3 coding DNA: TGTGCCAGTAGTATAGAAGAGGCAGGGTGGGAGACCCAGTACTTC.

The rearrangement joins TRBV27 to TRBJ2-5; possible D gene TRBD2, 6 bases. The assigned J gene may be wrong: the sequence end matches TRBJ2-7 better. Germline CDR1 and CDR2: MNHEY and SMNVEV (reference sequence). The CDR3 is 13 amino acids. The CDR3 nucleotides are TGTGCCAGCAGTTTCCCGGGGGTTGGCGAGCAGTACTTC. This translates into CASSFPGVGEQYF.

The gene calls are TRBV30 and TRBJ2-1, with 7 positions matching TRBD1. CDR3 length: 11 amino acids. From germline, CDR1 is GTSNPN and CDR2 SVGIG (reference sequence). J gave up 9 bases and V 7 bases, and 6 bases lay outside the gene matches. In DNA form, the CDR3 reads TGTGCCTCTAGTACAGGGGTTGAGCAGTTCTTC. Protein: CASSTGVEQFF.

This clone was recorded a few times. V and J are TRBV7-6 and TRBJ2-1; TRBD1 is a possible D gene (6 bases). Germline CDR1 is SGHVS and CDR2 is FNYEAQ. The CDR3 is 14 residues long. V lost 8 bases, J lost 6 bases, and 17 bases lay in between. CDR3 in amino acids: CASGHPGHGNEQFF. CDR3 in DNA: TGTGCCAGCGGACACCCGGGACATGGCAATGAGCAGTTCTTC.

The chain combines TRBV4-1 with TRBJ2-2; D possibly corresponds to TRBD2 (5 bases). There are 14 residues in the CDR3. The V gene's germline CDR1 is MGHRA and CDR2 YSYEKL. Trimming left V 2 bases short and J 3 bases short, with 7 bases between. The chain's CDR3 is CASSQIAHTGELFF. CDR3 coding DNA: TGCGCCAGCAGCCAAATAGCGCACACCGGGGAGCTGTTTTTT.

V is TRBV9 and J is TRBJ1-2, with 12 bases matching TRBD1. CDR1 and CDR2 (germline): SGDLS, YYNGEE. J lost 7 bases, V lost 3 bases, and 10 bases had no gene match. The CDR3 loop spans 16 amino acids. CDR3 in amino acids: CASSAQTGQGAFGYTF. CDR3 DNA: TGTGCCAGCAGCGCACAAACGGGACAGGGGGCCTTTGGCTACACCTTC.

V is TRBV27 and J is TRBJ2-1, with 7 bases lining up with TRBD2. V shed 1 base and J 7 bases; nucleotides not matched to a gene: 4. The CDR3 has 14 amino acids. Germline V lookup: CDR1 MNHEY, CDR2 SMNVEV (reference sequence). The CDR3 reads CASSLYYSGNEQFF. The CDR3 bases are TGTGCCAGCAGTTTATATTATAGCGGGAATGAGCAGTTCTTC.

The chain is built from TRBV7-9 and TRBJ2-6; D gene uncertain. This CDR3 comprises 14 residues. The V gene's germline CDR1 is SEHNR and CDR2 FQNEAQ (reference sequence). V lost 1 base to trimming and J lost 5 bases, with 6 bases between them. The CDR3 loop reads CASSLGGRANVLTF. CDR3 coding DNA: TGTGCCAGCAGCTTAGGTGGCCGGGCCAACGTCCTGACTTTC.

The chain is built from TRBV27 and TRBJ2-2, with D perhaps matching TRBD2 (5 bases). In germline, CDR1 is MNHEY, CDR2 SMNVEV (reference sequence). CDR3 size: 12 residues. The germline V and J ends were trimmed by 6 bases and 6 bases, with 8 bases remaining between them. The DNA of the CDR3 is TGTGCCAGCAGCAACGGGGCCGGGGAGCTGTTTTTT. Amino acids: CASSNGAGELFF.

CDR3 nucleotides: TGCGCCAGCAGCAGTATAGGGGGCGGCTCTGGAAACACCATATATTTT. Its translation: CASSSIGGGSGNTIYF. The chain couples TRBV4-3 to TRBJ1-3, with 7 bases identical to TRBD1. Germline values: CDR1 LGHNA, CDR2 YSLEER. This CDR3 comprises 16 residues. V was pared by 5 bases and J by 0 bases, with 7 bases of the junction left unmatched.

The chain links TRBV4-2 to TRBJ1-1, with TRBD1 identical over 11 bases. CDR1 and CDR2 (germline): LGHNA, YNFKEQ. The CDR3 length is 18 residues. V lost 1 base, J lost 3 bases, and 10 bases stayed unmatched. The CDR3 coding sequence is TGTGCCAGCAGCCAAGGTGCATTGGACAGGGGGCGAGACACTGAAGCTTTCTTT. Residues: CASSQGALDRGRDTEAFF.

The chain uses TRBV5-6 and TRBJ2-7, with TRBD1 identical over 8 bases. Per germline, CDR1 SGHDT and CDR2 YYEEEE. V shed 4 bases and J 1 base; nucleotides not matched to a gene: 10. CDR3 length: 16 residues. CDR3 amino acids: CASSRTGISTSYEQYF. The CDR3 region has the DNA TGTGCCAGCAGCAGGACAGGGATCTCGACGTCCTACGAGCAGTACTTC. Using reference TRBV5-6 and TRBJ2-7 for the parts outside the CDR3, the full variable domain is DAGVTQSPTHLIKTRGQQVTLRCSPKSGHDTVSWYQQALGQGPQFIFQYYEEEERQRGNFPDRFSGHQFPNYSSELNVNALLLGDSALYLCASSRTGISTSYEQYFGPGTRLTVT.

V gene TRBV5-1 combines with J gene TRBJ2-5, with D unclear. The CDR3 spans 13 residues. The germline V gene encodes CDR1 SGHRS and CDR2 YFSETQ. V was trimmed by 0 bases and J by 1 base, leaving 4 bases between them. DNA for the CDR3: TGCGCCAGCAGCTTGGCCTTCCAAGAGACCCAGTACTTC. Translating it yields CASSLAFQETQYF.

This clone has just a few counts. This chain connects TRBV28 to TRBJ2-5, with D tentatively TRBD1 (5 bases). V was clipped by 3 bases and J by 1 base, with 12 bases between them. Germline V gene data show CDR1 as MDHEN and CDR2 as SYDVKM. CDR3 length: 15 amino acids. The CDR3 region has the DNA TGTGCCAGCAGTTTTAATTGGGGCAGCCAAGAGACCCAGTACTTC. Protein: CASSFNWGSQETQYF.

The chain has TRBV19 and TRBJ2-3; no clear D. The CDR3 runs to 14 residues. The germline V and J ends were trimmed by 3 bases and 5 bases, with 12 bases remaining between them. Germline V gene data show CDR1 as LNHDA and CDR2 as SQIVND (reference sequence). The CDR3 reads CASSISRREDTQYF. In DNA, the CDR3 is TGTGCCAGTAGTATTTCACGTAGAGAAGATACGCAGTATTTT.

The chain joins TRBV6-5 to TRBJ1-5; TRBD1 matches at 7 bases. Losses at the gene ends were 4 bases for V and 2 bases for J; bases not matched to a gene: 8. Germline V CDR1 and CDR2: MNHEY, SVGAGI. The length of the CDR3 is 16 residues. Here the CDR3 reads CASSWKTGAGNQPQHF. Written as DNA, the CDR3 is TGTGCCAGCAGTTGGAAAACAGGGGCCGGCAATCAGCCCCAGCATTTT.